Listed below are T cell receptor beta chains from one sample, sequenced in a study of cytomegalovirus exposure and HLA in healthy donors. Assay used: immunoSEQ multiplex PCR; TCRdb lists only in-frame clones, some missing. The sample carries 210,000 or so clones, almost 80% recorded once. Sequenced material: PBMCs. The receptors originated from a man aged 18 to 29 in good health and CMV-seronegative. The CDR3 runs from the conserved cysteine through the conserved F or W. The D gene is left open where the match is weak. Where a row states a size, it is once, few, many or the class of an expanded clone; other rows omit it.

abundance: few
v_gene: TRBV7-2
j_gene: TRBJ2-3
len: 14
d_gene: TRBD1
CDR3nt: TGTGCCAGCAGCTCGACAGGGGGTATAGATACGCAGTATTTT
CDR3aa: CASSSTGGIDTQYF

abundance: few
v_gene: TRBV9
j_gene: TRBJ2-2
len: 14
d_gene: -
CDR3nt: TGTGCCAGCAGCATCGGACAGATCACCGGGGAGCTGTTTTTT
CDR3aa: CASSIGQITGELFF

abundance: -
v_gene: TRBV28
j_gene: TRBJ1-1
len: 14
d_gene: TRBD1
CDR3nt: TGTGCCAGCAGTAAAGGACAGGGAATTACTGAAGCTTTCTTT
CDR3aa: CASSKGQGITEAFF

abundance: -
v_gene: TRBV12-5
j_gene: TRBJ2-2
len: 15
d_gene: -
CDR3nt: TGTGCTAGTGGTCTCCTAGGGGGTGGGGCCGGGGAGCTGTTTTTT
CDR3aa: CASGLLGGGAGELFF

abundance: -
v_gene: TRBV19
j_gene: TRBJ1-2
len: 15
d_gene: TRBD1
CDR3nt: TGTGCCAGTAGGCCCAGAGAACAGGGGACCTATGGCTACACCTTC
CDR3aa: CASRPREQGTYGYTF

abundance: -
v_gene: TRBV19
j_gene: TRBJ2-6
len: 17
d_gene: TRBD1
CDR3nt: TGTGCCAGTAGATGGGCAGGGGGCTTGACCGGGGCCAACGTCCTGACTTTC
CDR3aa: CASRWAGGLTGANVLTF

abundance: -
v_gene: TRBV6-1
j_gene: TRBJ2-5
len: 13
d_gene: -
CDR3nt: TGTGCCAGCAGTCCACAGGGTGAAGAGACCCAGTACTTC
CDR3aa: CASSPQGEETQYF

abundance: -
v_gene: TRBV11-2
j_gene: TRBJ2-1
len: 13
d_gene: TRBD2
CDR3nt: TGTGCCAGCAGCTCCCCCAAGCGGGAAAAAGAGTTCTTC
CDR3aa: CASSSPKREKEFF

abundance: -
v_gene: TRBV5-1
j_gene: TRBJ1-6
len: 13
d_gene: -
CDR3nt: TGCGCCAGCAGCTTCTCGGGGGACTCACCCCTCCACTTT
CDR3aa: CASSFSGDSPLHF

abundance: -
v_gene: TRBV9
j_gene: TRBJ2-1
len: 14
d_gene: TRBD2
CDR3nt: TGTGCCAGCAGCCGGACTAGCGGGACCAATGAGCAGTTCTTC
CDR3aa: CASSRTSGTNEQFF

abundance: -
v_gene: TRBV9
j_gene: TRBJ2-7
len: 16
d_gene: -
CDR3nt: TGTGCCAGCAGCGTAGGTGGGGGAGGGGGAGCCTACGAGCAGTACTTC
CDR3aa: CASSVGGGGGAYEQYF

abundance: once
v_gene: TRBV5-1
j_gene: TRBJ1-2
len: 17
d_gene: -
CDR3nt: TGCGCCAGCAGCCCCCTTCCCCCCCAGGGCTCAACTATTGGCTACACCTTC
CDR3aa: CASSPLPPQGSTIGYTF

abundance: -
v_gene: TRBV6-1
j_gene: TRBJ2-4
len: 18
d_gene: TRBD2
CDR3nt: TGTGCCAGCAGTGAGGGACTAGCGGGGGGCTTAGCCAAAAACATTCAGTACTTC
CDR3aa: CASSEGLAGGLAKNIQYF

abundance: -
v_gene: TRBV11-1
j_gene: TRBJ2-1
len: 16
d_gene: TRBD1
CDR3nt: TGTGCCAGCAGCTTAGAGGGACAGGGAGGTTTCAATGAGCAGTTCTTC
CDR3aa: CASSLEGQGGFNEQFF

abundance: once
v_gene: TRBV9
j_gene: TRBJ2-5
len: 20
d_gene: TRBD2
CDR3nt: TGTGCCAGCAGCGTAGGGCCGGGACTAGCGGGGGGAGGGTACCAAGAGACCCAGTACTTC
CDR3aa: CASSVGPGLAGGGYQETQYF

abundance: -
v_gene: TRBV2
j_gene: TRBJ1-4
len: 12
d_gene: -
CDR3nt: TGTGCCAGCAGACAGAGTAATGAAAAACTGTTTTTT
CDR3aa: CASRQSNEKLFF

abundance: -
v_gene: TRBV9
j_gene: TRBJ1-1
len: 14
d_gene: -
CDR3nt: TGTGCCAGCAGCTTTGGACAGTTGAACACTGAAGCTTTCTTT
CDR3aa: CASSFGQLNTEAFF

abundance: -
v_gene: TRBV29-1
j_gene: TRBJ2-7
len: 12
d_gene: -
CDR3nt: TGCAGCGCTATAATCGTGGGAGGCGAGCAGTACTTC
CDR3aa: CSAIIVGGEQYF

abundance: -
v_gene: TRBV29-1
j_gene: TRBJ1-2
len: 14
d_gene: TRBD1
CDR3nt: TGCAGCGTTGAAGAGGACAGGGGATTCGATGGCTACACCTTC
CDR3aa: CSVEEDRGFDGYTF

abundance: -
v_gene: TRBV4-1
j_gene: TRBJ2-7
len: 16
d_gene: TRBD2
CDR3nt: TGCGCCAGCAGCCAAGAAGCGCGCCAGGGAGGGGACGAGCAGTACTTC
CDR3aa: CASSQEARQGGDEQYF

abundance: -
v_gene: TRBV15
j_gene: TRBJ2-3
len: 18
d_gene: TRBD2
CDR3nt: TGTGCCACCAGCAGTAAGAGGGCGAGCGGGACTAGCACAGATACGCAGTATTTT
CDR3aa: CATSSKRASGTSTDTQYF

abundance: -
v_gene: TRBV19
j_gene: TRBJ2-5
len: 14
d_gene: TRBD2
CDR3nt: TGTGCCAGTAGTCTCGCGGGACTACTAGAGACCCAGTACTTC
CDR3aa: CASSLAGLLETQYF

abundance: -
v_gene: TRBV6-5
j_gene: TRBJ2-7
len: 14
d_gene: -
CDR3nt: TGTGCCAGCAGTTCGCCAGAAGTCATCTACGAGCAGTACTTC
CDR3aa: CASSSPEVIYEQYF

abundance: -
v_gene: TRBV9
j_gene: TRBJ2-3
len: 16
d_gene: TRBD2
CDR3nt: TGTGCCAGCAGCGCCCCGGGACTAGCGGGAACAGATACGCAGTATTTT
CDR3aa: CASSAPGLAGTDTQYF